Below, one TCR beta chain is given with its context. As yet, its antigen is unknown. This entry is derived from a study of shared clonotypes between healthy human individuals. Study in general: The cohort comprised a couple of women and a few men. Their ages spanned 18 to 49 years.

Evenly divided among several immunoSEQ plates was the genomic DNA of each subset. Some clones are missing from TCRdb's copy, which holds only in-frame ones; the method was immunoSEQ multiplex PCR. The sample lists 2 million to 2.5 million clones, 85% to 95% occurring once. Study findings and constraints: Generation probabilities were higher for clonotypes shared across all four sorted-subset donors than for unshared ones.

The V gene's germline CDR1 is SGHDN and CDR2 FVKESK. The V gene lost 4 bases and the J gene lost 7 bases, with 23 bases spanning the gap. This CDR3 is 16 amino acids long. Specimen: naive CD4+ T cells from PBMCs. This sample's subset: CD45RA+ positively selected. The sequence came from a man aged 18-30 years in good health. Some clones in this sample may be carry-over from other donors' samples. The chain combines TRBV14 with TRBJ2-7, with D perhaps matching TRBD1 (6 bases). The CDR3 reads CASSLTGTPTLGEQYF. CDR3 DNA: TGTGCCAGCAGCCTAACCGGGACACCTACCTTGGGGGAGCAGTACTTC. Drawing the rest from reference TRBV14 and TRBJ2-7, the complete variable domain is EAGVTQFPSHSVIEKGQTVTLRCDPISGHDNLYWYRRVMGKEIKFLLHFVKESKQDESGMPNNRFLAERTGGTYSTLKVQPAELEDSGVYFCASSLTGTPTLGEQYFGPGTRLTVT.